Each of the 25 T cell receptor beta chains below was sequenced from the same sample in a study of vaccination effects on CD4 cells after COVID-19. These receptors have no known antigen. Clones were read by immunoSEQ multiplex PCR, and TCRdb kept only the in-frame ones, dropping some. The data show roughly 50,000 clones, approximately 75% seen once. Antigen-specific CD4+ T cells were expanded with viral peptide pools in the ViraFEST assay before sequencing. The culture ran for approximately 9 days before CD4+ T cells were isolated. Nucleocapsid antibody tests were negative, and the vaccine recipients had no prior SARS-CoV-2 infection. This specimen consisted of CD4+ T cells from PBMCs cultured with HCoV-OC43 spike peptides, obtained before COVID-19 vaccination. Subset indicated: HCoV-OC43 spike overlapping peptide pool stimulation. The origin of the receptors is a human donor who received a COVID-19 vaccine.

This clone occurred a few times. The chain couples TRBV7-8 to TRBJ2-1; TRBD1 matches at 8 bases. The germline CDR1 and CDR2 sequences are SGHVS and FQNEAQ. CDR3 length: 13 amino acids. V shed 7 bases, J shed 9 bases, and the junction held 8 bases outside the gene matches. The CDR3 nucleotides are TGTGCCAGCAACCAGGACAGGGAGAGTGAGCAGTTCTTC. Protein product: CASNQDRESEQFF. Filled out from reference TRBV7-8 and TRBJ2-1, the complete variable domain reads GAGVSQSPRYKVAKRGQDVALRCDPISGHVSLFWYQQALGQGPEFLTYFQNEAQLDKSGLPSDRFFAERPEGSVSTLKIQRTQQEDSAVYLCASNQDRESEQFFGPGTRLTVL.

V and J are TRBV15 and TRBJ1-1; D remains ambiguous. CDR3 size: 18 residues. Trimming pared 0 bases from V and 1 base from J, leaving 18 bases between. The germline V gene has CDR1 LNHNV and CDR2 YYDKDF (reference sequence). The CDR3 DNA reads as TGTGCCACCAGCAGAGATGGATTCTGGGATCCGAGGAACACTGAAGCTTTCTTT. Protein sequence: CATSRDGFWDPRNTEAFF.

The chain is built from TRBV12-2 and TRBJ1-2; the table assigns TRBD1, which was not confirmed against the DNA. TRBV12-2 is a pseudogene segment. The CDR3 is 14 amino acids. The CDR3 is CASRLLDRVGGYTF. The CDR3 DNA reads as TGTGCAAGTCGCTTATTAGACAGGGTAGGTGGCTACACCTTC.

This chain joins TRBV6-5 and TRBJ1-3; 7 nucleotides match TRBD1. The CDR3 sequence is 15 residues long. Per the germline V gene, CDR1 is MNHEY and CDR2 is SVGAGI. V gave up 4 bases and J gave up 0 bases; unmatched junction bases: 3. DNA of the CDR3: TGTGCCAGCAGTTCTACAGGGGTCTCTGGAAACACCATATATTTT. Protein product: CASSSTGVSGNTIYF.

The chain has TRBV15 and TRBJ2-7; 13 positions match TRBD2. V shed 8 bases and J 3 bases; nucleotides not matched to a gene: 7. CDR3 length equals 15 residues. Looked up from germline, CDR1 is LNHNV and CDR2 is YYDKDF (reference sequence). The CDR3: CATRGLAGANYEQYV. The CDR3 nucleotides read TGTGCCACCCGAGGACTAGCGGGGGCTAACTACGAGCAGTACGTC.

This chain links TRBV5-1 with TRBJ1-4, with a possible D match to TRBD1 (6 bases). With 0 bases removed from V and 7 bases from J, the gap between germline ends came to 13 bases. This CDR3 has 15 residues. Germline CDR1 and CDR2: SGHRS and YFSETQ. Written as DNA, the CDR3 is TGCGCCAGCAGCTTGGCCGGGGGCAGCTTTGAAAAACTGTTTTTT. Residues: CASSLAGGSFEKLFF.

Only a few counts were recorded for this clone. This chain connects TRBV7-2 to TRBJ1-1; D unclear. Trimming left V 0 bases short and J 2 bases short, with 4 bases between. The germline gives CDR1 SGHTA, CDR2 FQGNSA. The CDR3 sequence is 13 residues long. The CDR3 bases are TGTGCCAGCAGCTTAGCCACCAACACTGAAGCTTTCTTT. The encoded protein is CASSLATNTEAFF.

Only one count was recorded for this clone. V and J are TRBV20-1 and TRBJ1-1, with a possible D match to TRBD1 (5 bases). Deletions cut 5 bases from V and 4 bases from J, with 8 bases between. In germline, CDR1 is DFQATT, CDR2 SNEGSKA (reference sequence). CDR3 length: 11 residues. The DNA for the CDR3 is TGCAGTGCTCACAGGATCACTGAAGCTTTCTTT. It is translated as CSAHRITEAFF.

The genes are TRBV28 and TRBJ2-7; D possibly corresponds to TRBD1 (5 bases). Germline loops: CDR1 MDHEN, CDR2 SYDVKM. The CDR3 has 19 amino acids. Trimming took 6 bases from V and 7 from J, leaving 34 bases between them. CDR3 protein: CASSQPRQSHLPRAWEQYV. In DNA, the CDR3 is TGTGCCAGCAGCCAACCAAGACAGTCACACTTACCACGCGCTTGGGAGCAGTACGTC.

The chain has TRBV11-2 and TRBJ1-2; D may be TRBD1 (6 bases). The CDR3 has 16 residues. V was cut by 5 bases and J by 6 bases, with 22 bases left in between. The V gene's germline CDR1 is SGHAT and CDR2 FQNNGV. The CDR3 loop reads CASSPYHREPWHGYTF. DNA for the CDR3: TGTGCCAGCAGCCCGTACCACAGGGAACCCTGGCATGGCTACACCTTC.

The V call is TRBV28, the J call TRBJ1-1; no clear D. The CDR3 loop spans 12 amino acids. Trimming cost V 5 bases and J 2 bases, with 6 bases left between them. Germline V gives CDR1 MDHEN, CDR2 SYDVKM. The CDR3 sequence: CASSTLNTEAFF. CDR3 DNA: TGTGCCAGCAGTACCCTTAACACTGAAGCTTTCTTT.

The chain has TRBV18 and TRBJ2-6; tentatively, D is TRBD1 (6 bases). This CDR3 comprises 16 residues. V lost 5 bases and J lost 1, with 12 bases in between. The germline V gene encodes CDR1 KGHSH and CDR2 LQKENI. The CDR3 spells CASSGIQGSGANVLTF. Written as DNA, the CDR3 is TGTGCCAGCTCAGGGATACAGGGATCTGGGGCCAACGTCCTGACTTTC.

V usage is TRBV10-3 and J usage is TRBJ2-5, with 9 bases identical to TRBD2. V was pared by 3 bases and J by 5 bases, with 19 bases of the junction left unmatched. The germline gives CDR1 ENHRY, CDR2 SYGVKD. The CDR3 is 19 residues long. Here the CDR3 reads CAISDLAGGRLVKLETQYF. DNA for the CDR3: TGTGCCATCAGTGATCTTGCGGGGGGGCGGTTAGTGAAGTTGGAGACCCAGTACTTC.

This clone was counted a few times. The chain uses TRBV28 and TRBJ2-2; unclear D gene. V was trimmed by 0 bases and J by 8 bases, leaving 4 bases between them. The CDR3 extends over 12 amino acids. CDR1 is MDHEN and CDR2 is SYDVKM in the germline V gene. This CDR3 is CASSLWEGELFF. CDR3 DNA sequence: TGTGCCAGCAGTTTATGGGAGGGGGAGCTGTTTTTT.

This clone was detected once. The chain combines TRBV4-3 with TRBJ2-3, with 8 bases aligning to TRBD2. The CDR3 spans 16 residues. V lost 0 bases to trimming and J lost 7 bases; unmatched junction nucleotides: 9. The germline CDR1 and CDR2 sequences are LGHNA and YSLEER. The CDR3 protein is CASSQEGQRGINTQYF. CDR3 in DNA: TGCGCCAGCAGCCAAGAGGGCCAGCGGGGGATAAATACGCAGTATTTT.

The CDR3 protein is CATSRATGLFYGYTF. In nucleotides, the CDR3 is TGTGCCACCAGCAGAGCCACAGGGTTATTCTATGGCTACACCTTC. The V gene is TRBV15, the J gene TRBJ1-2; maybe TRBD1 (6 bases). This CDR3 spans 15 amino acids. The germline CDR1 and CDR2 sequences are LNHNV and YYDKDF (reference sequence). V lost 1 base and J lost 4, with 13 bases in between. The full variable domain, rest sourced from reference TRBV15 and TRBJ1-2, is DAMVIQNPRYQVTQFGKPVTLSCSQTLNHNVMYWYQQKSSQAPKLLFHYYDKDFNNEADTPDNFQSRRPNTSFCFLDIRSPGLGDTAMYLCATSRATGLFYGYTFGSGTRLTVV.

V usage is TRBV5-1 and J usage is TRBJ1-4; a weak D match, TRBD1 (5 bases). The CDR3 is 15 residues long. The V end lost 3 bases, the J end lost 3 bases, and 12 bases lay between the germline ends. Germline CDR1 and CDR2: SGHRS and YFSETQ. CDR3 sequence reads: CASSSRDSANEKLFF. The CDR3 DNA reads as TGCGCCAGCAGCTCCAGGGATTCGGCTAATGAAAAACTGTTTTTT.

V usage is TRBV7-8 and J usage is TRBJ2-3; the match to TRBD2 covers 15 bases. The CDR3 has 18 residues. V shed 2 bases and J 4 bases; nucleotides not matched to a gene: 7. CDR1 and CDR2 (germline): SGHVS, FQNEAQ. The CDR3 sequence: CASSLIPGLAGGADTQYF. The CDR3, as DNA: TGTGCCAGCAGCTTAATCCCGGGACTAGCGGGGGGTGCAGATACGCAGTATTTT.

The J gene is TRBJ1-3, the V gene TRBV19, with D perhaps TRBD1 (5 bases). V lost 3 bases and J 0 bases, leaving 15 bases between the germline ends. The CDR3 is 17 residues long. From germline, CDR1 is LNHDA and CDR2 SQIVND (reference sequence). The CDR3 DNA is TGTGCCAGTAGTATCGAGGTACCAGGGCCCTCTGGAAACACCATATATTTT. Protein: CASSIEVPGPSGNTIYF.

The V call is TRBV11-2, the J call TRBJ1-1, with D unresolved. CDR1 and CDR2 from the germline V gene are SGHAT and FQNNGV. With 0 bases removed from V and 0 bases from J, the gap between germline ends came to 5 bases. This CDR3 comprises 14 residues. The DNA for the CDR3 is TGTGCCAGCAGCTTAGATCAGTTGAACACTGAAGCTTTCTTT. Translating it yields CASSLDQLNTEAFF.

This clone has just a few counts. The chain recombines TRBV4-1 with TRBJ2-1; D is possibly TRBD1 or TRBD2 (5 bases each). The CDR3 has 14 amino acids. Trimming pared 3 bases from V and 8 bases from J, leaving 14 bases between. CDR1 and CDR2 (germline): MGHRA, YSYEKL. Here the CDR3 DNA reads TGCGCCAGCAGCCAGGTCGGGGCGCGCGATGAGCAGTTCTTC. Translating it yields CASSQVGARDEQFF.

The genes are TRBV19 and TRBJ1-4; 7 nucleotides match TRBD1. Germline V gene data show CDR1 as LNHDA and CDR2 as SQIVND (reference sequence). Trimming cost V 7 bases and J 7 bases; bases outside gene matches: 9. CDR3 size: 14 residues. The DNA for the CDR3 is TGTGCCAGTAAAGCACAGGGGAGTAGTGAAAAACTGTTTTTT. Translating gives CASKAQGSSEKLFF.

J is TRBJ1-2 and V is TRBV12-3 or TRBV12-4; D unclear. The CDR3 contains 12 residues. V was clipped by 3 bases and J by 5 bases, with 7 bases between them. CDR3 sequence (DNA): TGTGCCAGCAGTTTCCTCGAATATGGCTACACCTTC. This sequence encodes CASSFLEYGYTF.

The chain links TRBV7-3 to TRBJ2-1; D is undetermined. V was clipped by 3 bases and J by 5 bases, with 5 bases between them. Germline V gives CDR1 SGHTA, CDR2 FQGTGA. The CDR3 covers 12 residues. CDR3 protein: CASSFYHNEQFF. The CDR3 DNA is TGTGCCAGCAGCTTCTACCACAATGAGCAGTTCTTC.

The rearrangement links TRBV29-1 to TRBJ1-2; no firm D call. Between the trimmed V and J ends, which lost 0 bases and 2 bases, there was a span of 16 bases. Germline V gene sequence: CDR1 SQVTM, CDR2 ANQGSEA. The CDR3 is 16 amino acids. The CDR3 sequence is CSVEDRVSPFNYGYTF. In nucleotides, the CDR3 is TGCAGCGTTGAAGATCGTGTCAGCCCCTTCAACTATGGCTACACCTTC.